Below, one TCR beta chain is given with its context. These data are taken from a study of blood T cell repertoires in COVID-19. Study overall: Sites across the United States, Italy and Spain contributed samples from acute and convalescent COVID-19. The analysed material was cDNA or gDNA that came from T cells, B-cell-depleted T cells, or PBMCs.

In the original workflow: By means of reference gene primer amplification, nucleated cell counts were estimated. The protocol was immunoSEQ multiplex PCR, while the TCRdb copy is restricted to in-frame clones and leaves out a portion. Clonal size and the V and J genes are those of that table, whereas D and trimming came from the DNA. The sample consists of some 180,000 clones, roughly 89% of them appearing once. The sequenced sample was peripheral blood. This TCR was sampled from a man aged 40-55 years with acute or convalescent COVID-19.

The CDR3 DNA reads as TGTGCCAGTAGTGGACGGAGACAGGTAGCTAATGAAAAACTGTTTTTT. It yields the protein CASSGRRQVANEKLFF. V gene TRBV19 combines with J gene TRBJ1-4; TRBD1 might be the D (6 bases). The germline V gene encodes CDR1 LNHDA and CDR2 SQIVND (reference sequence). The CDR3 runs 16 residues. V lost 5 bases and J 3 bases, leaving 16 bases between the germline ends. Using reference TRBV19 and TRBJ1-4 for the parts outside the CDR3, the full variable domain is DGGITQSPKYLFRKEGQNVTLSCEQNLNHDAMYWYRQDPGQGLRLIYYSQIVNDFQKGDIAEGYSVSREKKESFPLTVTSAQKNPTAFYLCASSGRRQVANEKLFFGSGTQLSVL.